This TCR beta chain emerged from a study of early T cells in non-severe SARS-CoV-2 infection. General observations from the study: Matching against VDJdb likely underestimated virus-specific expansions, favoring anti-spike CD8.

This clonotype has just a few counts. Its matching antigen is unknown. Separate cDNA molecules each had unique molecular identifiers attached to them. TCRdb reanalysed the 5' RACE reads using MiXCR and keeps one entry per CDR3 protein. The table records 70,000 to 80,000 distinct CDR3 sequences, around 11% of them present only once. Here the sequenced sample was whole blood, taken at baseline. The TCR originated in an adult who was a healthcare worker with PCR-confirmed SARS-CoV-2 infection or an uninfected control (not recorded which).

CDR3 nucleotide sequence: TGTGCCAGCAGTTTCCCGACCCCATGGGCTTTCTTT. It encodes CASSFPTPWAFF. The chain combines TRBV28 with TRBJ1-1; D gene unclear. The V gene's germline CDR1 is MDHEN and CDR2 SYDVKM. V was cut by 3 bases and J by 11 bases, with 13 bases left in between. The CDR3 contains 12 residues.